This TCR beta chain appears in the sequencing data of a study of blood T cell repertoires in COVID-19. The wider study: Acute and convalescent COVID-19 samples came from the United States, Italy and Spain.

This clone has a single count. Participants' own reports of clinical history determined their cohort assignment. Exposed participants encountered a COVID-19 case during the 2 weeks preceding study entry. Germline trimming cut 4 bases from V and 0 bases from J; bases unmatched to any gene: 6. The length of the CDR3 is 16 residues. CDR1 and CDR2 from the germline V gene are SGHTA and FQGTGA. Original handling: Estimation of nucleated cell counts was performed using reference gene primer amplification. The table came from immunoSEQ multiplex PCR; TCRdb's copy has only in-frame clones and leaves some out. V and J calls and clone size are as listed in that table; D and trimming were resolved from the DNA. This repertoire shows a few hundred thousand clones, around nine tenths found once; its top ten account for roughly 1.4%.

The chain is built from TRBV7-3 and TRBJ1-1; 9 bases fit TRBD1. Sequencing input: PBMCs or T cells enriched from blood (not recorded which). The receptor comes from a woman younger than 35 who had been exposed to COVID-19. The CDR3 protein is CASSSQGARVNTEAFF. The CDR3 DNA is TGTGCCAGCAGCTCACAGGGGGCGCGGGTGAACACTGAAGCTTTCTTT.